The rows below give T cell receptor beta chains drawn from one sample of a study of blood T cell repertoires in COVID-19. TCRdb keeps only in-frame clones here, not all; method: immunoSEQ multiplex PCR. The repertoire holds 200,000 or so clones, around 82% seen once, with 6% to 8% in the top ten. Sequencing was carried out using PBMCs or T cells enriched from blood (not recorded which). Receptors originate from a man aged 40-50 years who had recovered from COVID-19. Each CDR3 is given with its conserved first and last residue. A D gene is named only where the DNA matches it firmly. Rows give clone size only sometimes, using once, few, many, or a class for an expanded clone.

v_gene: TRBV12-3/TRBV12-4; j_gene: TRBJ2-3; len: 13; d_gene: .; abundance: once; CDR3nt: TGTGCCAGCAGTTTTCGGGGAACAGATACGCAGTATTTT; CDR3aa: CASSFRGTDTQYF
v_gene: TRBV6-4; j_gene: TRBJ1-5; len: 13; d_gene: .; abundance: .; CDR3nt: TGTGCCAGCAGTGAAGTAGCGAATCAGCCCCAGCATTTT; CDR3aa: CASSEVANQPQHF
v_gene: TRBV5-1; j_gene: TRBJ2-1; len: 14; d_gene: TRBD2; abundance: .; CDR3nt: TGCGCCAGCAGCTTGGGACTAGCGTACAATGAGCAGTTCTTC; CDR3aa: CASSLGLAYNEQFF
v_gene: TRBV11-3; j_gene: TRBJ2-1; len: 15; d_gene: .; abundance: .; CDR3nt: TGTGCCAGCAGCTTAGATAACAGAAAATACAATGAGCAGTTCTTC; CDR3aa: CASSLDNRKYNEQFF
v_gene: TRBV5-1; j_gene: TRBJ1-1; len: 14; d_gene: .; abundance: .; CDR3nt: TGCGCCAGCAGCTTGGACGAACTAGACACTGAAGCTTTCTTT; CDR3aa: CASSLDELDTEAFF
v_gene: TRBV4-2; j_gene: TRBJ2-5; len: 16; d_gene: .; abundance: .; CDR3nt: TGTGCCAGCAGCCAAGCAGGTCCGGGGTACCAAGAGACCCAGTACTTC; CDR3aa: CASSQAGPGYQETQYF
v_gene: TRBV19; j_gene: TRBJ1-2; len: 15; d_gene: .; abundance: .; CDR3nt: TGTGCCAGTAGTGGTGCCTCCGCTGAGGGCTATGGCTACACCTTC; CDR3aa: CASSGASAEGYGYTF
v_gene: TRBV7-2; j_gene: TRBJ1-2; len: 16; d_gene: TRBD1; abundance: .; CDR3nt: TGTGCCAGCAGCCCTTACCGAATGGAACAGGGGAGCGGCTACACCTTC; CDR3aa: CASSPYRMEQGSGYTF
v_gene: TRBV7-2; j_gene: TRBJ2-1; len: 16; d_gene: TRBD2; abundance: .; CDR3nt: TGTGCCAGCAGCTTGCAACCGGGACTAGGAGGCGATGAGCAGTTCTTC; CDR3aa: CASSLQPGLGGDEQFF
v_gene: TRBV10-3; j_gene: TRBJ2-3; len: 15; d_gene: TRBD1; abundance: .; CDR3nt: TGTGCCATCAGTGACCGGGACAGGGGGGCAGATACGCAGTATTTT; CDR3aa: CAISDRDRGADTQYF
v_gene: TRBV5-4; j_gene: TRBJ1-6; len: 15; d_gene: .; abundance: .; CDR3nt: TGTGCCAGCAGCTTTGGGGGGGGGAGGAATTCACCCCTCCACTTT; CDR3aa: CASSFGGGRNSPLHF
v_gene: TRBV4-3; j_gene: TRBJ1-6; len: 14; d_gene: .; abundance: .; CDR3nt: TGCGCCAGCAGCCAAGACTACAGGAATTCACCCCTCCACTTT; CDR3aa: CASSQDYRNSPLHF
v_gene: TRBV11-1; j_gene: TRBJ1-3; len: 14; d_gene: TRBD1; abundance: .; CDR3nt: TGTGCCAGCAGCCGGGGACAGGGAAGAAACACCATATATTTT; CDR3aa: CASSRGQGRNTIYF
v_gene: TRBV19; j_gene: TRBJ2-3; len: 16; d_gene: TRBD2; abundance: once; CDR3nt: TGTGCCAGTAGTTCTCTGGCTAGCGGGGCCACAGATACGCAGTATTTT; CDR3aa: CASSSLASGATDTQYF
v_gene: TRBV5-1; j_gene: TRBJ2-7; len: 18; d_gene: TRBD2; abundance: .; CDR3nt: TGCGCCAGCAGCTTGGAAGGACTAGCGGGGGGTCCCTACTACGAGCAGTACTTC; CDR3aa: CASSLEGLAGGPYYEQYF
v_gene: TRBV4-2; j_gene: TRBJ1-2; len: 12; d_gene: .; abundance: .; CDR3nt: TGTGCCAGCAGCCAAGCAGGGATCGGCTACACCTTC; CDR3aa: CASSQAGIGYTF
v_gene: TRBV7-9; j_gene: TRBJ1-6; len: 15; d_gene: .; abundance: .; CDR3nt: TGTGCCAGCAGCTTCGGCGGGGGCCAAAATTCACCCCTCCACTTT; CDR3aa: CASSFGGGQNSPLHF
v_gene: TRBV27; j_gene: TRBJ1-2; len: 13; d_gene: .; abundance: .; CDR3nt: TGTGCCAGCAGCCCGACAGTTAACTATGGCTACACCTTC; CDR3aa: CASSPTVNYGYTF
v_gene: TRBV7-3; j_gene: TRBJ2-2; len: 16; d_gene: .; abundance: .; CDR3nt: TGTGCCAGCAGCTTAATGGGCAGGGTAGGAACCGGGGAGCTGTTTTTT; CDR3aa: CASSLMGRVGTGELFF
v_gene: TRBV5-6; j_gene: TRBJ1-1; len: 15; d_gene: .; abundance: few; CDR3nt: TGTGCCAGCAGCTTGGTGGGACAAGGAGTAACTGAAGCTTTCTTT; CDR3aa: CASSLVGQGVTEAFF
v_gene: TRBV27; j_gene: TRBJ2-1; len: 11; d_gene: .; abundance: .; CDR3nt: TGTGCCAGCAGTTCGTCGGGTGAGCAGTTCTTC; CDR3aa: CASSSSGEQFF
v_gene: TRBV5-1; j_gene: TRBJ1-5; len: 15; d_gene: .; abundance: .; CDR3nt: TGCGCCAGCAGCTGGGACGGACAGAGCAATCAGCCCCAGCATTTT; CDR3aa: CASSWDGQSNQPQHF
v_gene: TRBV3-1/TRBV3-2; j_gene: TRBJ1-6; len: 16; d_gene: TRBD1; abundance: once; CDR3nt: TGTGCCAGCAGCCGGGACAGGATGATCGGGAATTCACCCCTCCACTTT; CDR3aa: CASSRDRMIGNSPLHF
v_gene: TRBV4-1; j_gene: TRBJ2-1; len: 14; d_gene: TRBD1; abundance: .; CDR3nt: TGCGCCAGCAGCCCTCGACAGGGTGACAATGAGCAGTTCTTC; CDR3aa: CASSPRQGDNEQFF
v_gene: TRBV5-4; j_gene: TRBJ1-1; len: 15; d_gene: .; abundance: .; CDR3nt: TGTGCCAGCAAATCGGGAGAAAATGTGAACACTGAAGCTTTCTTT; CDR3aa: CASKSGENVNTEAFF
v_gene: TRBV29-1; j_gene: TRBJ1-5; len: 14; d_gene: .; abundance: .; CDR3nt: TGCAGCGTTGTTACGGGATATAGCAATCAGCCCCAGCATTTT; CDR3aa: CSVVTGYSNQPQHF
v_gene: TRBV27; j_gene: TRBJ1-3; len: 14; d_gene: .; abundance: .; CDR3nt: TGTGCCAGCAGTAGGAGTTATTCCGGAAACACCATATATTTT; CDR3aa: CASSRSYSGNTIYF
v_gene: TRBV3-1/TRBV3-2; j_gene: TRBJ1-2; len: 16; d_gene: .; abundance: .; CDR3nt: TGTGCCAGCAGCCAAGGGGTCCGAGGTCGGATCGGTGGCTACACCTTC; CDR3aa: CASSQGVRGRIGGYTF
v_gene: TRBV9; j_gene: TRBJ2-7; len: 15; d_gene: TRBD2; abundance: .; CDR3nt: TGTGCCAGCAGCGACCGGGGACTAGCGGGAGCCGAGCAGTACTTC; CDR3aa: CASSDRGLAGAEQYF
v_gene: TRBV11-2; j_gene: TRBJ2-5; len: 16; d_gene: TRBD1; abundance: .; CDR3nt: TGTGCCAGCAGCCCCGGGACAGGTACCGTTCAAGAGACCCAGTACTTC; CDR3aa: CASSPGTGTVQETQYF
v_gene: TRBV15; j_gene: TRBJ1-1; len: 15; d_gene: TRBD1; abundance: few; CDR3nt: TGTGCCACCAGCAGAGAAACAGGGGGCAACACTGAAGCTTTCTTT; CDR3aa: CATSRETGGNTEAFF
v_gene: TRBV30; j_gene: TRBJ2-5; len: 15; d_gene: TRBD1; abundance: .; CDR3nt: TGTGCCTGGCGGCCCGGGACAGGGATTATCGAGACCCAGTACTTC; CDR3aa: CAWRPGTGIIETQYF
v_gene: TRBV29-1; j_gene: TRBJ2-1; len: 14; d_gene: TRBD2; abundance: .; CDR3nt: TGCAGCGTACCGGGGCGGGGGGCCTACAATGAGCAGTTCTTC; CDR3aa: CSVPGRGAYNEQFF
v_gene: TRBV3-1/TRBV3-2; j_gene: TRBJ1-1; len: 16; d_gene: .; abundance: many; CDR3nt: TGTGCCAGCAGCCAAGATGGACAGTTAAGGAACACTGAAGCTTTCTTT; CDR3aa: CASSQDGQLRNTEAFF
v_gene: TRBV7-9; j_gene: TRBJ1-2; len: 15; d_gene: TRBD1; abundance: .; CDR3nt: TGTGCCAGCACCGACAGGGCTTCTTATAACTATGGCTACACCTTC; CDR3aa: CASTDRASYNYGYTF
v_gene: TRBV7-9; j_gene: TRBJ1-1; len: 14; d_gene: .; abundance: .; CDR3nt: TGTGCCAGCAGCTGGTTGGGGCTGAACACTGAAGCTTTCTTT; CDR3aa: CASSWLGLNTEAFF
v_gene: TRBV5-1; j_gene: TRBJ1-6; len: 15; d_gene: .; abundance: .; CDR3nt: TGCGCCAGCAGCTTTTCTGACAGTTCAGGATCACCCCTCCACTTT; CDR3aa: CASSFSDSSGSPLHF
v_gene: TRBV3-1/TRBV3-2; j_gene: TRBJ2-1; len: 14; d_gene: TRBD2; abundance: .; CDR3nt: TGTGCCAGCAGCCCCCAATCGCGGGGGGGTGAGCAGTTCTTC; CDR3aa: CASSPQSRGGEQFF
v_gene: TRBV27; j_gene: TRBJ2-3; len: 16; d_gene: TRBD2; abundance: .; CDR3nt: TGTGCCAGCAGTTTAGGAGGCGGGGGGGCTACAGATACGCAGTATTTT; CDR3aa: CASSLGGGGATDTQYF
v_gene: TRBV4-2; j_gene: TRBJ1-1; len: 15; d_gene: .; abundance: once; CDR3nt: TGTGCCAGCAGCCCAAGACAGTCTATGAACACTGAAGCTTTCTTT; CDR3aa: CASSPRQSMNTEAFF
v_gene: TRBV4-2; j_gene: TRBJ1-4; len: 14; d_gene: TRBD1; abundance: few; CDR3nt: TGTGCCAGCAGCCCCGGACAGGGAGGTGAAAAACTGTTTTTT; CDR3aa: CASSPGQGGEKLFF
v_gene: TRBV20-1; j_gene: TRBJ2-5; len: 11; d_gene: .; abundance: .; CDR3nt: TGCAGTGTCCGTTTTGCGGAGACCCAGTACTTC; CDR3aa: CSVRFAETQYF
v_gene: TRBV10-3; j_gene: TRBJ2-2; len: 16; d_gene: TRBD1; abundance: .; CDR3nt: TGTGCCATCACCGACCGGATACAGGGGGGCACCGGGGAGCTGTTTTTT; CDR3aa: CAITDRIQGGTGELFF
v_gene: TRBV28; j_gene: TRBJ1-2; len: 14; d_gene: .; abundance: few; CDR3nt: TGTGCCAGCAGAACTACAGGCGAAAACTATGGCTACACCTTC; CDR3aa: CASRTTGENYGYTF
v_gene: TRBV11-2; j_gene: TRBJ1-1; len: 14; d_gene: .; abundance: .; CDR3nt: TGTGCCAGCAGCTTCCTAGGGGTGAACACTGAAGCTTTCTTT; CDR3aa: CASSFLGVNTEAFF
v_gene: TRBV2; j_gene: TRBJ1-6; len: 13; d_gene: TRBD1; abundance: .; CDR3nt: TGTGCCAGCAGGGGACAGACTAATTCACCCCTCCACTTT; CDR3aa: CASRGQTNSPLHF
v_gene: TRBV5-1; j_gene: TRBJ1-2; len: 13; d_gene: .; abundance: .; CDR3nt: TGCGCCAGCAGCTCTAGCCGGGATTATGGCTACACCTTC; CDR3aa: CASSSSRDYGYTF
v_gene: TRBV28; j_gene: TRBJ1-5; len: 14; d_gene: .; abundance: .; CDR3nt: TGTGCCAGCAGTTCCCAAATGAGCAATCAGCCCCAGCATTTT; CDR3aa: CASSSQMSNQPQHF
v_gene: TRBV6-5; j_gene: TRBJ1-2; len: 15; d_gene: TRBD1; abundance: .; CDR3nt: TGTGCCAGCAGTTTCGAACAGGGGCGCATCTATGGCTACACCTTC; CDR3aa: CASSFEQGRIYGYTF
v_gene: TRBV25-1; j_gene: TRBJ1-2; len: 12; d_gene: .; abundance: .; CDR3nt: TGTGCCAGCAGTGAGGGCGTGACTGGCTACACCTTC; CDR3aa: CASSEGVTGYTF
v_gene: TRBV7-6; j_gene: TRBJ1-3; len: 15; d_gene: TRBD1; abundance: once; CDR3nt: TGTGCCAGCAGCCTAGCGGGACAGACAGGAAACACCATATATTTT; CDR3aa: CASSLAGQTGNTIYF
v_gene: TRBV6-2/TRBV6-3; j_gene: TRBJ2-1; len: 15; d_gene: TRBD2; abundance: .; CDR3nt: TGTGCCAGCAGTTACCGACTAGCGGGAGGAGATGAGCAGTTCTTC; CDR3aa: CASSYRLAGGDEQFF
v_gene: TRBV6-5; j_gene: TRBJ2-1; len: 16; d_gene: TRBD2; abundance: .; CDR3nt: TGTGCCAGCAGTTACTCGGTAGCGGGGGGGAAGAATGAGCAGTTCTTC; CDR3aa: CASSYSVAGGKNEQFF
v_gene: TRBV9; j_gene: TRBJ2-3; len: 12; d_gene: .; abundance: .; CDR3nt: TGTGCCAGCGGAGGGAGCTCAGATACGCAGTATTTT; CDR3aa: CASGGSSDTQYF
v_gene: TRBV30; j_gene: TRBJ2-3; len: 15; d_gene: TRBD1; abundance: .; CDR3nt: TGTGCCTGGAGTGTAGGACAGGGGGACACAGATACGCAGTATTTT; CDR3aa: CAWSVGQGDTDTQYF
v_gene: TRBV30; j_gene: TRBJ2-1; len: 14; d_gene: TRBD2; abundance: .; CDR3nt: TGTGCCTTCCAAACTAGCGGGGGGTGGAATGAGCAGTTCTTC; CDR3aa: CAFQTSGGWNEQFF
v_gene: TRBV7-2; j_gene: TRBJ1-1; len: 15; d_gene: .; abundance: .; CDR3nt: TGTGCCAGCAGCCCCTTGGGGGGAGCGAACACTGAAGCTTTCTTT; CDR3aa: CASSPLGGANTEAFF
v_gene: TRBV13; j_gene: TRBJ2-5; len: 16; d_gene: TRBD1; abundance: .; CDR3nt: TGTGCCAGCAGCCACTCCGGCGACAGGGAGCAAGAGACCCAGTACTTC; CDR3aa: CASSHSGDREQETQYF
v_gene: TRBV5-6; j_gene: TRBJ1-1; len: 18; d_gene: TRBD1; abundance: .; CDR3nt: TGTGCCAGCAGCTCTGACAAGAAACCGGGACAGCAGAACACTGAAGCTTTCTTT; CDR3aa: CASSSDKKPGQQNTEAFF